This section outlines one TCR beta chain sequence together with its context. This entry comes from a study of lymphopenia after photon versus proton radiotherapy. Trimming stripped 2 bases from V and 1 base from J, with 12 bases between. This CDR3 has 16 residues. CDR1 and CDR2 from the germline V gene are SGHTA and FQGNSA. Data came from immunoSEQ multiplex PCR; TCRdb stores just in-frame clones and leaves some out. Of 150,000 to 200,000 clones in the sample, 75% to 90% were seen once. The source was peripheral blood, collected from a patient treated with photon-based radiotherapy. V usage is TRBV7-2 and J usage is TRBJ2-4; D remains unclear. This sequence originates from a man aged 50 to 60 with gastric cancer. The CDR3 region is CASSLYSMAAKNIQYF. In nucleotides, the CDR3 is TGTGCCAGCAGCTTATATTCTATGGCGGCCAAAAACATTCAGTACTTC.